This passage covers 31 T cell receptor beta chains from one sample sequenced in a study of blood T cell repertoires in COVID-19. Assay used: immunoSEQ multiplex PCR; TCRdb lists only in-frame clones, some missing. The sample lists around 74,000 clones, around 88% seen once, with around 7.9% in the top ten. What was sequenced was peripheral blood. These receptors originate from a man younger than 45 with acute or convalescent COVID-19.

This rearrangement joins TRBV3-1 (or the pseudogene TRBV3-2) to TRBJ2-3, with D perhaps matching TRBD2 (5 bases). CDR1 and CDR2 (germline): LGHDT, YNNKEL (reference sequence). V lost 3 bases and J lost 8, with 9 bases in between. This CDR3 region has 12 residues. The CDR3 nucleotides are TGTGCCAGCAGCCACGGACTGAGTACGCAGTATTTT. Translating it yields CASSHGLSTQYF.

The rearrangement uses TRBV29-1 and TRBJ1-2; D remains unclear. V was cut by 4 bases and J by 8 bases, with 8 bases left in between. This CDR3 comprises 10 residues. Per germline, CDR1 SQVTM and CDR2 ANQGSEA. The CDR3 is CSVGEGGYTF. The CDR3 DNA is TGCAGCGTTGGGGAGGGAGGCTACACCTTC.

The chain combines TRBV30 with TRBJ2-7, with D perhaps TRBD2 (6 bases). The ends were cut back, 7 bases at V and 4 bases at J, with 14 bases in the middle. CDR3 length equals 12 residues. Germline V gene data show CDR1 as GTSNPN and CDR2 as SVGIG (reference sequence). This chain's CDR3 is CASKMAGYEQYF. CDR3 DNA: TGTGCCTCGAAGATGGCGGGATACGAGCAGTACTTC.

V is TRBV18 and J is TRBJ2-1; the match to TRBD2 covers 7 bases. The V and J ends lost 6 bases and 10 bases, in that order; junction bases with no gene match: 15. Germline CDR1 KGHSH, CDR2 LQKENI. This CDR3 has 15 amino acids. The CDR3 spells CASSSWLAEIGEQFF. CDR3 bases: TGTGCCAGCTCTTCCTGGCTAGCGGAAATCGGGGAGCAGTTCTTC.

The genes are TRBV28 and TRBJ2-7, with D uncertain. The CDR3 sequence is 13 residues long. V dropped 2 bases and J dropped 12 bases, with 17 bases sitting between them. Germline V lookup: CDR1 MDHEN, CDR2 SYDVKM. CDR3 loop: CASSLDSTPVRYF. The CDR3 region has the DNA TGTGCCAGCAGTTTAGATTCCACTCCGGTTCGGTACTTC.

The J gene is TRBJ1-1, the V gene TRBV28; no definite D call. Germline V gene sequence: CDR1 MDHEN, CDR2 SYDVKM. V lost 6 bases and J 0 bases, leaving 5 bases between the germline ends. There are 12 residues in the CDR3. CDR3 amino acids: CASSVMNTEAFF. The DNA for the CDR3 is TGTGCCAGCAGCGTTATGAACACTGAAGCTTTCTTT.

J is TRBJ2-3 and V is TRBV29-1; TRBD1 is a possible D gene (5 bases). Germline loops: CDR1 SQVTM, CDR2 ANQGSEA. The CDR3 extends over 12 amino acids. Trimming took 8 bases from V and 5 from J, leaving 14 bases between them. The CDR3 protein is CSIYRSKDTQYF. The CDR3 DNA reads TGCAGCATCTACAGGTCCAAAGATACGCAGTATTTT.

The chain is built from TRBV7-9 and TRBJ2-7, with D possibly matching TRBD1 (6 bases). CDR3 length equals 13 residues. V was clipped by 3 bases and J by 6 bases, with 12 bases between them. Looked up from germline, CDR1 is SEHNR and CDR2 is FQNEAQ (reference sequence). Here the CDR3 reads CASSFRDISEQYF. The CDR3 bases are TGTGCCAGCAGCTTCCGGGACATCAGCGAGCAGTACTTC.

CDR3 loop: CASRLYTSSDQPQHF. CDR3 DNA sequence: TGTGCCAGCAGGCTTTACACAAGTTCCGATCAGCCCCAGCATTTT. The gene calls are TRBV6-5 and TRBJ1-5; D unclear. Germline V gene data show CDR1 as MNHEY and CDR2 as SVGAGI. V lost 6 bases and J lost 5, with 17 bases in between. The CDR3 totals 15 residues.

This clone has only one observation. Here the CDR3 DNA reads TGTGCCAGTAGTACGGACAGGCGCCACTCTGGAAACACCATATATTTT. Its protein product is CASSTDRRHSGNTIYF. V usage is TRBV19 and J usage is TRBJ1-3; 7 bases fit TRBD1. The V gene end was trimmed by 4 bases and the J gene end by 0 bases; junction bases not matched to a gene: 6. This CDR3 has 16 amino acids. Germline CDR1 is LNHDA and CDR2 is SQIVND (reference sequence).

Points on this clone: Mismatch with germline at one junction end may stem from a read error. The chain joins TRBV4-1 to TRBJ2-7, with 13 bases aligning to TRBD2. This CDR3 region has 16 residues. The V gene's germline CDR1 is MGHRA and CDR2 YSYEKL. The CDR3 protein is CASTQRLAGGYYEQYF. CDR3 nucleotides: TGCGCCAGCACCCAACGACTAGCGGGAGGTTACTACGAGCAGTACTTC.

The rearrangement uses TRBV7-9 and TRBJ1-1; the D gene is possibly TRBD1 (5 bases). The CDR3 length is 13 residues. Looked up from germline, CDR1 is SEHNR and CDR2 is FQNEAQ (reference sequence). V was pared by 8 bases and J by 3 bases, with 13 bases between. The CDR3: CASGTGRYTEAFF. CDR3 DNA sequence: TGTGCCAGCGGTACAGGACGGTACACTGAAGCTTTCTTT.

The chain uses TRBV7-9 and TRBJ1-2; maybe TRBD1 (6 bases). This CDR3 spans 12 amino acids. Germline loops: CDR1 SEHNR, CDR2 FQNEAQ (reference sequence). V was cut by 5 bases and J by 13 bases, with 17 bases left in between. The CDR3 is CASSEVTGSSTF. As DNA, the CDR3 is TGTGCCAGCAGCGAGGTGACAGGATCTTCCACCTTC.

V is TRBV9 and J is TRBJ2-5; possibly TRBD1 for D (6 bases). Germline CDR1 SGDLS, CDR2 YYNGEE. Deletions cut 2 bases from V and 5 bases from J, with 16 bases between. The CDR3 has 15 residues. The CDR3 spells CASSVGTQVRETQYF. The CDR3, as DNA: TGTGCCAGCAGCGTGGGGACACAGGTCCGGGAGACCCAGTACTTC.

This chain connects TRBV10-2 to TRBJ1-2, with 11 bases fitting TRBD1. Trimming cost V 0 bases and J 5 bases; bases outside gene matches: 5. Germline V gene lookup returns CDR1 WSHSY and CDR2 SAAADI. The length of the CDR3 is 16 residues. CDR3 bases: TGCGCCAGCAGTGAGTCGGGACAGGGGGATTTATATGGCTACACCTTC. Translated: CASSESGQGDLYGYTF.

The chain couples TRBV5-5 to TRBJ1-4; 8 bases are shared with TRBD1. The V segment lost 3 bases and the J segment 2 bases; nucleotides outside the gene matches: 0. The CDR3 sequence is 14 residues long. Germline V lookup: CDR1 SGHKS, CDR2 YYEKEE (reference sequence). The CDR3 sequence is CASSSGGTNEKLFF. CDR3 DNA: TGTGCCAGCAGCTCAGGGGGCACTAATGAAAAACTGTTTTTT.

The chain couples TRBV16 to TRBJ1-1; 7 nucleotides line up with TRBD1. The germline gives CDR1 KGHSY, CDR2 FQNENV. The CDR3 length is 15 residues. The J segment lost 4 bases and the V segment lost 1 base, leaving 6 bases of the junction unmatched. CDR3 protein: CASSQYMAGGTEAFF. The CDR3 DNA reads TGTGCCAGCAGCCAATATATGGCAGGGGGCACTGAAGCTTTCTTT.

The chain has TRBV27 and TRBJ2-1, with a tentative D call TRBD2 (5 bases). V lost 8 bases and J lost 10, with 18 bases in between. The CDR3 is 13 residues long. Germline CDR1 reads MNHEY; CDR2 reads SMNVEV (reference sequence). The CDR3 sequence: CASARAALREQFF. CDR3 coding DNA: TGTGCCAGCGCGCGGGCGGCCCTACGAGAGCAGTTCTTC.

The CDR3 protein is CAQDGRSGNTIYF. In nucleotides, the CDR3 is TGTGCACAGGACGGCCGCTCTGGAAACACCATATATTTT. The V gene is TRBV30, the J gene TRBJ1-3; tentative D call: TRBD1 (5 bases). The CDR3 runs to 13 residues. Germline-derived CDR1 and CDR2 are GTSNPN and SVGIG (reference sequence).

V is TRBV3-1 (or the pseudogene TRBV3-2) and J is TRBJ1-6; D not resolved. CDR3 length: 13 amino acids. Germline CDR1 and CDR2: LGHDT and YNNKEL (reference sequence). Trimming cost V 5 bases and J 8 bases, with 10 bases left between them. The CDR3 loop is CASSSKLDSPLHF. As DNA, the CDR3 is TGTGCCAGCAGCTCTAAGTTAGATTCACCCCTCCACTTT.

The chain has TRBV4-1 and TRBJ2-3, with TRBD2 identical over 9 bases. The ends lost 4 bases at V and 0 bases at J; junction bases unmatched: 5. The CDR3 has 16 amino acids. Germline-derived CDR1 and CDR2 are MGHRA and YSYEKL. The chain's CDR3 is CASSRQAGGSTDTQYF. Here the CDR3 DNA reads TGCGCCAGCAGCCGACAAGCGGGAGGTAGCACAGATACGCAGTATTTT.

This chain joins TRBV28 and TRBJ1-6, with TRBD1 as a possible D gene (5 bases). Germline CDR1 MDHEN, CDR2 SYDVKM. CDR3 length: 15 amino acids. V shed 3 bases and J shed 1 base, with 7 bases lying between them. This chain's CDR3 is CASSFRGSYNSPLHF. The CDR3 coding sequence is TGTGCCAGCAGTTTCCGGGGGTCCTATAATTCACCCCTCCACTTT. Looking up the rest from reference TRBV28 and TRBJ1-6 gives the full variable domain: DVKVTQSSRYLVKRTGEKVFLECVQDMDHENMFWYRQDPGLGLRLIYFSYDVKMKEKGDIPEGYSVSREKKERFSLILESASTNQTSMYLCASSFRGSYNSPLHFGNGTRLTVT.

This chain joins TRBV11-2 and TRBJ1-1; D gene ambiguous. V shed 3 bases and J shed 0 bases, with 5 bases lying between them. CDR3 size: 13 residues. Per germline, CDR1 SGHAT and CDR2 FQNNGV. The CDR3 DNA reads as TGTGCCAGCAGCTTCCGAGTGAACACTGAAGCTTTCTTT. Its translation: CASSFRVNTEAFF. Filled out from reference TRBV11-2 and TRBJ1-1, the complete variable domain reads EAGVAQSPRYKIIEKRQSVAFWCNPISGHATLYWYQQILGQGPKLLIQFQNNGVVDDSQLPKDRFSAERLKGVDSTLKIQPAKLEDSAVYLCASSFRVNTEAFFGQGTRLTVV.

The rearrangement joins TRBV7-2 to TRBJ1-4; tentatively, D is TRBD1 (6 bases). The CDR3 extends over 17 amino acids. V gave up 3 bases and J gave up 8 bases, with 22 bases separating them. The germline V gene encodes CDR1 SGHTA and CDR2 FQGNSA. In DNA, the CDR3 is TGTGCCAGCAGCTTTAGTAGGGGGGGCACCCGCCAGGAAAAACTGTTTTTT. This sequence encodes CASSFSRGGTRQEKLFF.

The V gene is TRBV19, the J gene TRBJ2-4, with D maybe TRBD2 (6 bases). This CDR3 has 15 residues. The V gene lost 10 bases and the J gene lost 4 bases, with 20 bases spanning the gap. CDR1 LNHDA and CDR2 SQIVND come from the germline V gene (reference sequence). The CDR3 spells CATEDPGEVKNIQYF. The CDR3 nucleotides are TGTGCCACAGAAGACCCGGGAGAGGTAAAAAACATTCAGTACTTC.

The chain joins TRBV7-9 to TRBJ2-2; D is undetermined. The CDR3 is 15 residues long. CDR1 is SEHNR and CDR2 is FQNEAQ in the germline V gene (reference sequence). V lost 6 bases to trimming and J lost 1 base, with 12 bases between them. The CDR3 region is CASSRHGLNTGELFF. CDR3 nucleotide sequence: TGTGCCAGCAGTCGCCACGGGTTGAACACCGGGGAGCTGTTTTTT.

The V and J genes are TRBV5-1 and TRBJ2-3, with TRBD2 matching over 9 bases. CDR1 and CDR2 from the germline V gene are SGHRS and YFSETQ. The CDR3 length is 15 residues. With V trimmed by 0 bases and J by 9 bases, 8 bases remained unmatched. The CDR3 protein is CASSLEGASGTTQYF. As DNA, the CDR3 is TGCGCCAGCAGCTTGGAAGGCGCTAGCGGGACGACGCAGTATTTT.

The chain employs TRBV28 and TRBJ1-2; D possibly corresponds to TRBD1 (6 bases). Germline CDR1 is MDHEN and CDR2 is SYDVKM. V was clipped by 7 bases and J by 5 bases, with 20 bases between them. The CDR3 is made up of 15 amino acids. This CDR3 reads CASTAPRGGVYGYTF. CDR3 in DNA: TGTGCCAGCACGGCACCTAGGGGGGGAGTATATGGCTACACCTTC.

The chain links TRBV6-2 or TRBV6-3 to TRBJ1-1; TRBD1 matches 8 bases. CDR1 is MNHEY, CDR2 SVGEGT, per germline. This CDR3 contains 15 residues. Unmatched junction bases numbered 2, after V lost 0 bases and J lost 2 bases. The CDR3, as DNA: TGTGCCAGCAGTTACTCTGGGACAGGTAACACTGAAGCTTTCTTT. Its translation is CASSYSGTGNTEAFF.

The chain combines TRBV6-5 with TRBJ1-4, with D perhaps matching TRBD1 (6 bases). The CDR3 consists of 15 residues. Germline-derived CDR1 and CDR2 are MNHEY and SVGAGI. Trimming removed 0 bases from V and 3 bases from J, with 8 bases in between. Written as DNA, the CDR3 is TGTGCCAGCAGTTACTCGACAGGAGCTAATGAAAAACTGTTTTTT. Translating it yields CASSYSTGANEKLFF.

Turning to this clone: Distinct nucleotide sequences in the sample also encode this CDR3. This chain links TRBV27 with TRBJ2-1; TRBD2 aligns across 13 bases. The ends lost 3 bases at V and 4 bases at J; junction bases unmatched: 0. CDR3 length: 15 amino acids. CDR1 is MNHEY and CDR2 is SMNVEV in the germline V gene (reference sequence). The CDR3 nucleotides read TGTGCCAGCAGTTTGGGACTAGCGGGATACAATGAGCAGTTCTTC. It codes for CASSLGLAGYNEQFF.